This note documents a single T cell receptor (beta chain) sequence. The CDR3 is 16 residues long. Germline CDR1 SNHLY, CDR2 FYNNEI. V lost 1 base and J lost 0; bases outside the gene matches: 3. The data stem from a study of control samples from healthy donors and cancer patients. Using immunoSEQ multiplex PCR, the repertoire was profiled, and TCRdb retains in-frame clones only, with some absent. The sample consists of roughly 160,000 clones, nearly 96% of them appearing once. The chain has TRBV2 and TRBJ1-3, with TRBD1 matching over 7 bases. The sample was blood. The sequence was obtained from a woman aged 30 to 39 in good health. The chain's CDR3 is CASSEVGTDSGNTIYF. The CDR3 nucleotides are TGTGCCAGCAGTGAAGTAGGGACAGACTCTGGAAACACCATATATTTT.